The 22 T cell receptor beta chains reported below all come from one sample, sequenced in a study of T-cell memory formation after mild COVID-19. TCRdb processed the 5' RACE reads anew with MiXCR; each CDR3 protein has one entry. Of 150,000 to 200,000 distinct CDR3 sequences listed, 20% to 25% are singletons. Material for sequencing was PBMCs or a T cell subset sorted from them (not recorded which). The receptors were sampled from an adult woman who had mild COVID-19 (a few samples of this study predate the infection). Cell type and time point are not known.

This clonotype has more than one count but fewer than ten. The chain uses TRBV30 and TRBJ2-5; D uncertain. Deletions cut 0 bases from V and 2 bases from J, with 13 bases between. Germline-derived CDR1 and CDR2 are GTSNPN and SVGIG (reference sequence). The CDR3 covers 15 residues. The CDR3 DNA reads TGTGCCTGGAGTGTACGGCCCTCACGACAAGAGACCCAGTACTTC. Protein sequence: CAWSVRPSRQETQYF.

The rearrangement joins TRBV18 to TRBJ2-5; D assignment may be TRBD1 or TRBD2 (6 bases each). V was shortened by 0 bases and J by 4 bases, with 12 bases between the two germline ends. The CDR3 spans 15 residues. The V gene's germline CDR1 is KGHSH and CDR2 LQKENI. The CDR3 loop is CASSPPRKGGETQYF. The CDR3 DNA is TGTGCCAGCTCACCACCGCGGAAGGGGGGAGAGACCCAGTACTTC.

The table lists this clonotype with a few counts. The CDR3 DNA sequence: TGTGCCAGCAGCTTAGTTAGCTCGGATGGCTACACCTTC. Translation gives CASSLVSSDGYTF. This sequence joins TRBV7-9 and TRBJ1-2, with D uncertain. The CDR3 is 13 amino acids. Germline CDR1 and CDR2: SEHNR and FQNEAQ (reference sequence). V was pared by 1 base and J by 6 bases, with 9 bases between.

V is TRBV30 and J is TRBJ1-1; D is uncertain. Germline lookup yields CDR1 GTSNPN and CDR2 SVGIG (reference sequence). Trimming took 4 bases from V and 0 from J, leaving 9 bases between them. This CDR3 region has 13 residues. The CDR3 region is CAWNVGLNTEAFF. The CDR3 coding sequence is TGTGCCTGGAACGTGGGATTGAACACTGAAGCTTTCTTT.

The CDR3 here is CAISAGSSYNEQFF. The DNA of the CDR3 is TGTGCCATCAGTGCAGGGAGCTCCTACAATGAGCAGTTCTTC. V and J are TRBV10-3 and TRBJ2-1; either TRBD1 or TRBD2 may fit D (5 bases each). Trimming took off 4 bases at V and 0 bases at J, with 7 bases between the two ends. Germline values: CDR1 ENHRY, CDR2 SYGVKD. The length of the CDR3 is 14 residues.

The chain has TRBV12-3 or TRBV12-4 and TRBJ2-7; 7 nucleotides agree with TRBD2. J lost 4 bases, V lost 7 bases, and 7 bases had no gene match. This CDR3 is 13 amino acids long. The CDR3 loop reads CASTWGGGYEQYF. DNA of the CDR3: TGTGCCAGCACCTGGGGGGGAGGGTACGAGCAGTACTTC.

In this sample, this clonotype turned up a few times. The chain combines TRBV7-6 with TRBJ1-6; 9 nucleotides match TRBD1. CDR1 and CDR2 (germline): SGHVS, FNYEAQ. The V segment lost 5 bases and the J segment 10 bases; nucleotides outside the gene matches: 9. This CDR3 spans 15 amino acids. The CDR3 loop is CASSIGTGSGSPLHF. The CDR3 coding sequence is TGTGCCAGCAGCATTGGGACAGGGTCAGGATCACCCCTCCACTTT.

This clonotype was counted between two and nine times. In nucleotides, the CDR3 is TGCAGTGTACCGTCCGGGACTACCACCCAAGAGACCCAGTACTTC. Protein sequence: CSVPSGTTTQETQYF. The chain links TRBV20-1 to TRBJ2-5; 7 positions agree with TRBD2. This CDR3 is built from 15 residues. V lost 7 bases, J lost 1 base, and 12 bases stayed unmatched. CDR1 and CDR2 from the germline V gene are DFQATT and SNEGSKA (reference sequence).

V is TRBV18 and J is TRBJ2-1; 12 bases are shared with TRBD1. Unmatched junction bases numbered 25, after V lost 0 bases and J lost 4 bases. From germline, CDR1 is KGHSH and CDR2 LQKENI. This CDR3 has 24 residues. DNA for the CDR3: TGTGCCAGCTCACCACCGTGGGGACAGGGGGCCGAGGGTCGTTCACATCCCTTTTACAATGAGCAGTTCTTC. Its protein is CASSPPWGQGAEGRSHPFYNEQFF. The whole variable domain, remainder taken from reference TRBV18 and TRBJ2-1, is NAGVMQNPRHLVRRRGQEARLRCSPMKGHSHVYWYRQLPEEGLKFMVYLQKENIIDESGMPKERFSAEFPKEGPSILRIQQVVRGDSAAYFCASSPPWGQGAEGRSHPFYNEQFFGPGTRLTVL.

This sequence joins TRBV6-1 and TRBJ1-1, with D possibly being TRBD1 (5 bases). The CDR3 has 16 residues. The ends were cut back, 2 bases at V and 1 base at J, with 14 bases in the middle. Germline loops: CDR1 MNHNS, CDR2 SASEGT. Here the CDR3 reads CASSEKRGTANTEAFF. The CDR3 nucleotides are TGTGCCAGCAGTGAAAAGCGGGGGACGGCGAACACTGAAGCTTTCTTT.

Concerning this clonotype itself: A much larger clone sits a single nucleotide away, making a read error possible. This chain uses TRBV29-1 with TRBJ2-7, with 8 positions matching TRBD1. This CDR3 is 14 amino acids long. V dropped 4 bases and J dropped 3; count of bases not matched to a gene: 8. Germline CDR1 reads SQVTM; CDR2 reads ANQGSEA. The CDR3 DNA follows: TGCAGCGTTGGAGGCGACAGGGGACGCTACGAGCAGTACTTC. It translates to CSVGGDRGRYEQYF.

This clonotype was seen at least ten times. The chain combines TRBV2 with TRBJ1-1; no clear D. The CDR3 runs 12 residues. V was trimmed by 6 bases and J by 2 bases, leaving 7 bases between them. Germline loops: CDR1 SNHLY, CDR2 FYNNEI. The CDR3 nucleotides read TGTGCCAGCAGCCCAGCTAACACTGAAGCTTTCTTT. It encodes CASSPANTEAFF.

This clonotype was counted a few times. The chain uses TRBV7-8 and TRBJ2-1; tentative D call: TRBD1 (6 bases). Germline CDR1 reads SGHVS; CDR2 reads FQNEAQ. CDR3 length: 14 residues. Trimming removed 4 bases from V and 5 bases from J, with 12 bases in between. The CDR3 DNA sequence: TGTGCCAGCAGCTCACTAACAGGGAACAATGAGCAGTTCTTC. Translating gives CASSSLTGNNEQFF. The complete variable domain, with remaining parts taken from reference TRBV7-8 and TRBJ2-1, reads GAGVSQSPRYKVAKRGQDVALRCDPISGHVSLFWYQQALGQGPEFLTYFQNEAQLDKSGLPSDRFFAERPEGSVSTLKIQRTQQEDSAVYLCASSSLTGNNEQFFGPGTRLTVL.

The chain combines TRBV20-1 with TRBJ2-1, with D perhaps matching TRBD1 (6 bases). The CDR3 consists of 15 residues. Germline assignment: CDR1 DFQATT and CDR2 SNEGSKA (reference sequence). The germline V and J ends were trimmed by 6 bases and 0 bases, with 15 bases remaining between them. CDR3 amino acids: CSARTVPGSYNEQFF. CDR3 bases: TGCAGTGCCAGGACAGTTCCTGGCTCCTACAATGAGCAGTTCTTC.

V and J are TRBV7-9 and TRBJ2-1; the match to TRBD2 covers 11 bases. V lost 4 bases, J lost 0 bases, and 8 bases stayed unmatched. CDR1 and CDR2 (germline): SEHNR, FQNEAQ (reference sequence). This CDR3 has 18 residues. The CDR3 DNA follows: TGTGCCAGCAGCTCCCGGACTAGCGGGTTAAGCTCCTACAATGAGCAGTTCTTC. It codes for CASSSRTSGLSSYNEQFF.

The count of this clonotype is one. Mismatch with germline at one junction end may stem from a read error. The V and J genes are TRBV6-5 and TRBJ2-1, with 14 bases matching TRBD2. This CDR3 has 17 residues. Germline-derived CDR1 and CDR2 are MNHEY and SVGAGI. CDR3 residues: CASSPIPTSGRDSEKFF. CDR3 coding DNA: TGTGCCAGCAGTCCGATTCCGACTAGCGGGAGGGATAGTGAGAAGTTCTTC.

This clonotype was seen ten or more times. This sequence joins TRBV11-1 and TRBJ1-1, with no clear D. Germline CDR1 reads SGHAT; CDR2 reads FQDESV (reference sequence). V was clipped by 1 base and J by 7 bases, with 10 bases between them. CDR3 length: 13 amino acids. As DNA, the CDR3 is TGTGCCAGCAGCTTAGGCGCCCCGTATGAAGCTTTCTTT. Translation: CASSLGAPYEAFF.

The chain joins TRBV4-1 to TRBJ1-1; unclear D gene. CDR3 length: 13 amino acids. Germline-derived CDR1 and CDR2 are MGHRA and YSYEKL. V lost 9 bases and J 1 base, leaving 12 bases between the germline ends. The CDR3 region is CASKPRENTEAFF. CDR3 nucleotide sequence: TGCGCCAGTAAACCGAGGGAGAACACTGAAGCTTTCTTT.

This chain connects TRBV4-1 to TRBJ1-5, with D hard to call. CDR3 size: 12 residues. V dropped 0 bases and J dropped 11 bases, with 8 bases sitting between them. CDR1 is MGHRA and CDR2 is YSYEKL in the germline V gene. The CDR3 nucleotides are TGCGCCAGCAGCCAAGAAGGGTCAGCCCAGCATTTT. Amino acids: CASSQEGSAQHF.

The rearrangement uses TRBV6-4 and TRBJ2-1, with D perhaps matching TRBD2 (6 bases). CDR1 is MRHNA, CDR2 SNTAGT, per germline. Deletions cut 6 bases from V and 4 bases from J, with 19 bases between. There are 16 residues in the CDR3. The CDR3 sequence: CASRETGTYSYNEQFF. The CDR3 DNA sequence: TGTGCCAGCAGAGAGACCGGGACTTATTCTTACAATGAGCAGTTCTTC.

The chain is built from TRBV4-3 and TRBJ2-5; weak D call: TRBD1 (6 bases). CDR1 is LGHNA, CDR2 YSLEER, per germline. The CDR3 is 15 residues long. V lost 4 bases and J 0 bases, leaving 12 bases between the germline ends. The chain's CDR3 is CASSPRGADQETQYF. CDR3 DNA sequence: TGCGCCAGCAGCCCCAGGGGTGCCGACCAAGAGACCCAGTACTTC.

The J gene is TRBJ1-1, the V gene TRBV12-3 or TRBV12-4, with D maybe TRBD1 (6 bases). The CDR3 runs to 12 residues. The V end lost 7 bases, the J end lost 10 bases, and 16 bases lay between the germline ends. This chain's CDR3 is CASTPGGWGAFF. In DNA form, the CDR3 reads TGTGCCAGCACCCCGGGGGGCTGGGGAGCTTTCTTT.